The following is a TCR beta chain sequence with its context. Libraries were prepared by immunoSEQ multiplex PCR; TCRdb keeps only in-frame clonotypes and omits some of them. The sample carries some 230,000 clones, approximately 84% recorded once. This CDR3 contains 14 residues. Germline V gene data show CDR1 as SGHNT and CDR2 as YYREEE (reference sequence). V dropped 5 bases and J dropped 2 bases, with 12 bases sitting between them. This entry comes from a study of blood T cell repertoires in COVID-19. The wider study: COVID-19 samples, acute and convalescent, were from the United States, Italy and Spain. In each case, the material was cDNA or gDNA derived from T cells, B-cell-depleted T cells, or PBMCs.

The chain employs TRBV5-4 and TRBJ2-3; D might be TRBD2 (7 bases). The clonotype was recovered from a man aged 40-55 years with acute or convalescent COVID-19. The sample was peripheral blood. CDR3 protein: CASRGGGVTDTQYF. The CDR3 nucleotides read TGTGCCAGCAGGGGAGGGGGGGTCACAGATACGCAGTATTTT.